The present TCR beta chain was sequenced within a study of cytomegalovirus exposure and HLA in healthy donors. Study as a whole: Among the 350 to 400 donors who were genotyped, about 86% fell in the genetic ancestry cluster that is associated with self-reported Caucasian donors.

This clone was picked up a small number of times. Its antigen is undetermined. Study results and caveats: When analyzed later, the rates of TCR association showed variation by HLA locus, with DRB1 the most and HLA-C the fewest. Per published accounts, TCR beta sequences correctly predicted the HLA-A and HLA-B alleles of most subjects.

Primers for the PCR totalled 60 Vbeta and 13 Jbeta. The method was immunoSEQ multiplex PCR; TCRdb's version includes in-frame clones alone and lacks a portion of them. The table has tens of thousands of clones, 64% seen once. After removal of 0 bases from V and 1 base from J, the junction contained 12 bases not matched to a gene. The CDR3 is 19 residues long. The TCR comes from a human donor in good health. The specimen sequenced was PBMCs. The chain uses TRBV5-3 and TRBJ1-1, with 10 positions matching TRBD1. TRBV5-3 is flagged as an ORF with uncertain function. Here the CDR3 DNA reads TGTGCCAGAAGCTTGGCTTGGTCCGGGACAGGGGAGTGGAACACTGAAGCTTTCTTT. This codes for CARSLAWSGTGEWNTEAFF.